This T cell receptor (beta chain) was found in a study of early T cells in non-severe SARS-CoV-2 infection. About the study: Sequencing input comprised bulk RNA from unsorted whole blood; chain pairing was not available. Study-level results: Matching against VDJdb likely underestimated virus-specific expansions, favoring anti-spike CD8.

This clonotype has a handful of counts. Its antigen remains unknown. The CDR3 has 18 residues. The V gene's germline CDR1 is SGHVS and CDR2 FQNEAQ. After removal of 5 bases from V and 2 bases from J, the junction contained 9 bases not matched to a gene. Individually, cDNA molecules had unique molecular identifiers attached to them. One entry per CDR3 protein results from TCRdb running MiXCR on the 5' RACE reads. Here the sample spans tens of thousands of distinct CDR3 sequences, 9.1% being singletons. The chain has TRBV7-8 and TRBJ2-7; 16 bases line up with TRBD2. The sample consisted of whole blood. The sequence was collected from an adult who was a healthcare worker with PCR-confirmed SARS-CoV-2 infection or an uninfected control (not recorded which). The CDR3 loop reads CASSPGLAGGAEPYEQYF. The CDR3, as DNA: TGTGCCAGCAGCCCGGGACTAGCGGGAGGGGCCGAGCCCTACGAGCAGTACTTC. The full variable domain, its missing parts supplied by reference TRBV7-8 and TRBJ2-7, is GAGVSQSPRYKVAKRGQDVALRCDPISGHVSLFWYQQALGQGPEFLTYFQNEAQLDKSGLPSDRFFAERPEGSVSTLKIQRTQQEDSAVYLCASSPGLAGGAEPYEQYFGPGTRLTVT.